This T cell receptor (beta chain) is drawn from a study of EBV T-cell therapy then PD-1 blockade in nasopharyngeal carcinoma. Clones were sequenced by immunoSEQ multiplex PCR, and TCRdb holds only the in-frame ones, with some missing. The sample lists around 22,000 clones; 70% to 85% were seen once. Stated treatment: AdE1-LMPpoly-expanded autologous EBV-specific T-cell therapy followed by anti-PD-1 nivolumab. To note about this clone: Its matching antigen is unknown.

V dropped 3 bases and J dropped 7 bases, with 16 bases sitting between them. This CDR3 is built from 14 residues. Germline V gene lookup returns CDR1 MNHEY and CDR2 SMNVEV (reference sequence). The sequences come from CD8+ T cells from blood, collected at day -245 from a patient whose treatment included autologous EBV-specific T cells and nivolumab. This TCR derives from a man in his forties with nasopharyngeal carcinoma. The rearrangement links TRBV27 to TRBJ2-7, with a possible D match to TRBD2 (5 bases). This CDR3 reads CASSFGVRKVEQYF. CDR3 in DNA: TGTGCCAGCAGTTTCGGGGTTAGGAAGGTGGAGCAGTACTTC.